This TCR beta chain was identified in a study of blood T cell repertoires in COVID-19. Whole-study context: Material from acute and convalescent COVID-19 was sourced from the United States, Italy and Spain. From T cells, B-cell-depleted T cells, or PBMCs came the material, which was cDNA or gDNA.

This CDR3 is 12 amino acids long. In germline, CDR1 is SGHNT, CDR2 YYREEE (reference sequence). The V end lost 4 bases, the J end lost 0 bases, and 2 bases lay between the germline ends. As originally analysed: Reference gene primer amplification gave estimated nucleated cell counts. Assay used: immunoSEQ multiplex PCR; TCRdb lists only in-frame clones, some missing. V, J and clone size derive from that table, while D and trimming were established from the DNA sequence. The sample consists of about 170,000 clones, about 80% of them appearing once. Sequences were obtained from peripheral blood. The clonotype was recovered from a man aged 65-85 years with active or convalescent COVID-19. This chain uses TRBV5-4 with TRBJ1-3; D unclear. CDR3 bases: TGTGCCAGCAGCCACTCTGGAAACACCATATATTTT. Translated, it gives CASSHSGNTIYF.